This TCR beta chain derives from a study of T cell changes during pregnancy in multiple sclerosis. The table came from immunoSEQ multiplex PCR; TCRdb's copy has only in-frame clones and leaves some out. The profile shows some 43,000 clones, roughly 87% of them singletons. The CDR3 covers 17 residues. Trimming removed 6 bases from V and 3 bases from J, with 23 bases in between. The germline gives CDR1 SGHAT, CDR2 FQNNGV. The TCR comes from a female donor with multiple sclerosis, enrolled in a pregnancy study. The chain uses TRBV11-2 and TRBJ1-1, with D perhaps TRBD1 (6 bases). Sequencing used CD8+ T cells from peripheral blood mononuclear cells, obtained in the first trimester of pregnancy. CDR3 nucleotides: TGTGCCAGCAGATCATGGGAAAAAGGGGGAGATGACACTGAAGCTTTCTTT. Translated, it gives CASRSWEKGGDDTEAFF.